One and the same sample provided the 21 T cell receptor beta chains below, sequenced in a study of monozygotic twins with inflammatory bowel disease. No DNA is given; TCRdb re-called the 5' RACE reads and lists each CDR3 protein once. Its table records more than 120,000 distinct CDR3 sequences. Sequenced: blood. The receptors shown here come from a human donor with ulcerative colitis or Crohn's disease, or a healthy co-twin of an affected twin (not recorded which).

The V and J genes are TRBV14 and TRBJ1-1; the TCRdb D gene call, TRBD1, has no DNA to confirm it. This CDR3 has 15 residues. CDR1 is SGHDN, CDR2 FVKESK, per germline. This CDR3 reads CASSPGGAPNTEAFF.

This CDR3 is CASSPNHYEQYF. The V and J genes are TRBV19 and TRBJ2-7. Per the germline V gene, CDR1 is LNHDA and CDR2 is SQIVND (reference sequence). The CDR3 runs to 12 residues.

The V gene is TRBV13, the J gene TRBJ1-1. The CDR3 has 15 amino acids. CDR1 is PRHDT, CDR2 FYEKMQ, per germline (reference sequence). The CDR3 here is CASSLVASMNTEAFF.

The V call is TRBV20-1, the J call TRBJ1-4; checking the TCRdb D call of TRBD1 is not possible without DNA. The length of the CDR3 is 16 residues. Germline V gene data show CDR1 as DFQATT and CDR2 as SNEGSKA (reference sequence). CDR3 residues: CSARSGHLGTNEKLFF.

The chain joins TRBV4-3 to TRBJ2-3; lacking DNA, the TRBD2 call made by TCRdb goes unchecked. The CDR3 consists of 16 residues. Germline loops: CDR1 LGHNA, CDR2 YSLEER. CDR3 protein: CASSPLAGASTDTQYF.

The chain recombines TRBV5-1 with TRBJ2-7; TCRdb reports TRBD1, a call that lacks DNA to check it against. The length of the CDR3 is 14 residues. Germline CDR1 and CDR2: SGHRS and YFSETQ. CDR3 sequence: CASSLEGGAYEQYF.

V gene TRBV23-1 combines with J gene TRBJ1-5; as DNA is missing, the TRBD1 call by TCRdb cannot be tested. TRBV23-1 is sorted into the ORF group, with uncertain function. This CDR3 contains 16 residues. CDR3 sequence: CASSQPGQGYNQPQHF.

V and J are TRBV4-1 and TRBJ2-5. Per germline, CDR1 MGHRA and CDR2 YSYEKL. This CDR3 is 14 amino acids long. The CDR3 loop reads CASSQVGDQETQYF.

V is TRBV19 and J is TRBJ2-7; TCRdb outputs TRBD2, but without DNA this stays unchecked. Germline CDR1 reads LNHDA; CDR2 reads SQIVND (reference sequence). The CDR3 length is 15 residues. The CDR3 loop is CATTKGIAEYYEQYF.

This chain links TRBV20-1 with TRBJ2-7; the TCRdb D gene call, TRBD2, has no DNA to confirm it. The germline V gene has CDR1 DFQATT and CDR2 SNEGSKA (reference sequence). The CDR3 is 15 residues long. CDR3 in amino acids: CSARPPRLAEYEQYF.

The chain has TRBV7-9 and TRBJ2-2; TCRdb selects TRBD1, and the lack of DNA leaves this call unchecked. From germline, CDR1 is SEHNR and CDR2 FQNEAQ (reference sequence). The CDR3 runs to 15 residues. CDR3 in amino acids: CASSIRTQNTGELFF.

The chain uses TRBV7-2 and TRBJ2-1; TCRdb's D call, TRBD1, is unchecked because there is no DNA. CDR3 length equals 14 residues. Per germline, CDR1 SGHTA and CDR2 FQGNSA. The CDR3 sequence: CASSLVWGDNEQFF.

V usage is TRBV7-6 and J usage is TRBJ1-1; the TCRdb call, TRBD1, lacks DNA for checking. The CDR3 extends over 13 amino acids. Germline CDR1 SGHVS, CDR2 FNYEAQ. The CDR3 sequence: CASSPGQITEAFF.

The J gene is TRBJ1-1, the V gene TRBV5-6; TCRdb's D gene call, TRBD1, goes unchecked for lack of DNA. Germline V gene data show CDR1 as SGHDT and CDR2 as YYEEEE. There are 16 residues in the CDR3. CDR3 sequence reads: CASSGAVGLLNTEAFF.

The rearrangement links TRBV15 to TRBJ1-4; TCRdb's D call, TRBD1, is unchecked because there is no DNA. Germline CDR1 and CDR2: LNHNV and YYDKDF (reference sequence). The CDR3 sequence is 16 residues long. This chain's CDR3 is CATSSRAGTGGEKLFF.

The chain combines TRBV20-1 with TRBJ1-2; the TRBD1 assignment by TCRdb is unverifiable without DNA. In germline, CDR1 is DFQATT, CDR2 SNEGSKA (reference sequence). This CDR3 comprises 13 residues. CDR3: CSASTTGDYGYTF.

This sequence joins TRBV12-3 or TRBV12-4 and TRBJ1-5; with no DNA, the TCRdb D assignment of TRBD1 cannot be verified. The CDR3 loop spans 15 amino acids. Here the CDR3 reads CASSFEGTGNQPQHF.

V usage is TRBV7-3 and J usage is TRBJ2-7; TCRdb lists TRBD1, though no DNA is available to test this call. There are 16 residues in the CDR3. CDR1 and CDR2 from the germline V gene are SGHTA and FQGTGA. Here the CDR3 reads CASSLSTGARSYEQYF.

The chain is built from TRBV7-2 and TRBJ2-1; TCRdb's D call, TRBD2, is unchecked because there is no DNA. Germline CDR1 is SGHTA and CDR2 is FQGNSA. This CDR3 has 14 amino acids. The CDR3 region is CASSWDSGDNEQFF. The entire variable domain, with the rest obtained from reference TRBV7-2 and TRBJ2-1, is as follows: GAGVSQSPSNKVTEKGKDVELRCDPISGHTALYWYRQSLGQGLEFLIYFQGNSAPDKSGLPSDRFSAERTGGSVSTLTIQRTQQEDSAVYLCASSWDSGDNEQFFGPGTRLTVL.

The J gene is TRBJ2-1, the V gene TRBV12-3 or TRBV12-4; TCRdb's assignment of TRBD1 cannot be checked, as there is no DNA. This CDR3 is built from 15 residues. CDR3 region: CASSLTGGGYNEQFF.

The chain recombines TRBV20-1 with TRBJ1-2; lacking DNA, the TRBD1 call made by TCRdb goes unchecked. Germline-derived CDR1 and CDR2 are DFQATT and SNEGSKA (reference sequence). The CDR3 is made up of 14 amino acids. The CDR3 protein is CSARGGQGNYGYTF.